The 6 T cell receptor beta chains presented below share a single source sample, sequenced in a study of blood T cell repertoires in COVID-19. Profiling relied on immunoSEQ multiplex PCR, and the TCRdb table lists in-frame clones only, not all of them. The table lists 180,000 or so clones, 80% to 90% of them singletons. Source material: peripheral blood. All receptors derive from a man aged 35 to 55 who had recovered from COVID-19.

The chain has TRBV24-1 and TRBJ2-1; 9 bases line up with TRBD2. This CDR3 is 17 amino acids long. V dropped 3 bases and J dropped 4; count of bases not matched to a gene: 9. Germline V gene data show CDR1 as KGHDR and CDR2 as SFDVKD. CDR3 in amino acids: CATSDPLASGDYNEQFF. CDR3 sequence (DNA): TGTGCCACCAGTGATCCCCTAGCTAGCGGGGATTACAATGAGCAGTTCTTC.

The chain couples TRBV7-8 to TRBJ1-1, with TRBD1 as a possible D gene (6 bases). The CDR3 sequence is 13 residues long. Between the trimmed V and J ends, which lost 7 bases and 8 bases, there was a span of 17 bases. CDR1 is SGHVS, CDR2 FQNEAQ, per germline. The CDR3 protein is CASTSIQGSEAFF. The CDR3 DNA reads TGTGCCAGCACCTCAATACAGGGTTCCGAAGCTTTCTTT.

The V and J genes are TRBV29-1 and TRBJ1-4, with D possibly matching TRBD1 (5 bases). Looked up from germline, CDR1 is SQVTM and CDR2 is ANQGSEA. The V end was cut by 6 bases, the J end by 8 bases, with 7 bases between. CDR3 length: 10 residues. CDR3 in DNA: TGCAGCGTGGGGGGGGAAAAACTGTTTTTT. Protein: CSVGGEKLFF.

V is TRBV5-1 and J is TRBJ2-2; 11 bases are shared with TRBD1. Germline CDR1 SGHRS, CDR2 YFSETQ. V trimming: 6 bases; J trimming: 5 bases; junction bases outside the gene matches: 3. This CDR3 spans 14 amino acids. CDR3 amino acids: CASKGQGDTGELFF. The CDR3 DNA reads TGCGCCAGCAAGGGACAGGGGGATACCGGGGAGCTGTTTTTT.

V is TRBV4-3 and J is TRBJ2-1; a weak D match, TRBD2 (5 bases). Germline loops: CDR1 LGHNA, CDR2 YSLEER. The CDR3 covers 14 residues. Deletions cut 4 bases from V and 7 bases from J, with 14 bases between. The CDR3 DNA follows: TGCGCCAGCAGCCCTCCCGGACTGTCAAATGAGCAGTTCTTC. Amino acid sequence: CASSPPGLSNEQFF.

This chain's CDR3 is CATSDRQGSPQETQYF. CDR3 bases: TGTGCCACCAGTGACAGACAGGGATCCCCCCAAGAGACCCAGTACTTC. The rearrangement uses TRBV24-1 and TRBJ2-5, with 7 bases fitting TRBD1. The V segment lost 4 bases and the J segment 1 base; nucleotides outside the gene matches: 8. Germline CDR1 KGHDR, CDR2 SFDVKD. The CDR3 consists of 16 residues.